The present entry profiles one T cell receptor (beta chain) with its context. Its antigen is currently unknown. Amplification targeted the TCR beta CDR3 regions, with RNA transcripts as the source material. RT-PCR was first run with HTBI primers, then multiplex PCR in a second round. Each CDR3 protein is one row after TCRdb ran MiXCR on the multiplex PCR reads. The sample shows about 220,000 distinct CDR3 sequences, 20% to 25% of them seen only once. This sample is part of a study of Graves' ophthalmopathy and Graves' hyperthyroidism. On the study more broadly: Before any treatment, peripheral blood was taken at the initial diagnosis. Study-wide findings and caveats: Ophthalmopathy progression predictions by the model showed roughly 75% specificity and over 60% sensitivity.

Ophthalmopathy was moderately-to-severely active, CAS at least 3, NOSPECS at least 4, lasting under 3 months. The diagnostic workup employed clinical symptoms, serum thyroxine, TRAb, thyroid ultrasound and orbital computed tomography. From germline, CDR1 is KGHSH and CDR2 LQKENI. Trimming left V 1 base short and J 0 bases short, with 6 bases between. CDR3 length: 14 residues. The source is a woman aged 45 to 65 with Graves' ophthalmopathy. J is TRBJ2-5 and V is TRBV18; no definite D call. The sample taken for sequencing was peripheral blood. The CDR3 is CASSPLADQETQYF. Here the CDR3 DNA reads TGTGCCAGCTCACCACTCGCTGACCAAGAGACCCAGTACTTC.